Presented here are 17 T cell receptor beta chains from one specimen sequenced in a study of cytotoxic CD8 clonotypes in ibrutinib-treated CLL. Profiling relied on immunoSEQ multiplex PCR, and the TCRdb table lists in-frame clones only, not all of them. The sample holds around 250,000 clones, around 70% seen once. Sequencing used PBMCs, obtained after 24 months of ibrutinib treatment. The source is a human donor with chronic lymphocytic leukemia.

This chain uses TRBV6-5 with TRBJ1-5, with D hard to call. CDR1 and CDR2 from the germline V gene are MNHEY and SVGAGI. V dropped 0 bases and J dropped 7 bases, with 13 bases sitting between them. There are 15 residues in the CDR3. CDR3 nucleotide sequence: TGTGCCAGCAGTTACTCGAGTCGGGTCCCACAGCCCCAGCATTTT. Protein sequence: CASSYSSRVPQPQHF.

This clone has more than one count but fewer than ten. The J gene is TRBJ2-5, the V gene TRBV28, with TRBD2 identical over 9 bases. Germline V gene sequence: CDR1 MDHEN, CDR2 SYDVKM. Germline trimming cut 5 bases from V and 2 bases from J; bases unmatched to any gene: 15. The CDR3 is 18 amino acids. CDR3 sequence: CASSQPLGSGRYQETQYF. CDR3 coding DNA: TGTGCCAGCAGTCAACCTCTGGGGAGCGGGAGGTATCAAGAGACCCAGTACTTC.

The gene calls are TRBV9 and TRBJ2-1, with 8 positions matching TRBD2. In germline, CDR1 is SGDLS, CDR2 YYNGEE. The CDR3 is made up of 17 amino acids. Trimming at V came to 0 bases and at J to 6 bases, leaving 11 bases not matched to a gene. The CDR3 protein is CASSVDYSGTGVNEQFF. CDR3 DNA sequence: TGTGCCAGCAGCGTAGACTATAGCGGGACGGGGGTCAATGAGCAGTTCTTC.

This chain connects TRBV7-2 to TRBJ2-1; 12 positions agree with TRBD2. The CDR3 totals 15 residues. Trimming took 4 bases from V and 4 from J; bases not matched to a gene: 2. The germline CDR1 and CDR2 sequences are SGHTA and FQGNSA. For the CDR3, the DNA is TGTGCCAGCAGCTGGACTAGCGGGGATTACAATGAGCAGTTCTTC. As protein: CASSWTSGDYNEQFF. Combining the CDR3 with reference TRBV7-2 and TRBJ2-1 gives the whole variable domain GAGVSQSPSNKVTEKGKDVELRCDPISGHTALYWYRQSLGQGLEFLIYFQGNSAPDKSGLPSDRFSAERTGGSVSTLTIQRTQQEDSAVYLCASSWTSGDYNEQFFGPGTRLTVL.

The CDR3 loop reads CASSSHFGGFTGNTIYF. The CDR3 coding sequence is TGTGCCAGCAGCAGTCATTTCGGGGGCTTCACTGGAAACACCATATATTTT. The genes are TRBV7-2 and TRBJ1-3, with D perhaps matching TRBD1 (6 bases). V lost 5 bases and J 2 bases, leaving 19 bases between the germline ends. This CDR3 has 17 residues. The germline V gene has CDR1 SGHTA and CDR2 FQGNSA.

The chain has TRBV6-6 and TRBJ2-7; D call uncertain. This CDR3 is 14 amino acids long. From germline, CDR1 is MNHNY and CDR2 SVGAGI (reference sequence). V dropped 6 bases and J dropped 1 base, with 13 bases sitting between them. CDR3 sequence reads: CASSQIFASYEQYF. For the CDR3, the DNA is TGTGCCAGCAGCCAGATTTTCGCTTCCTACGAGCAGTACTTC.

In its sample, this clone was seen once. V is TRBV30 and J is TRBJ2-2; TRBD1 matches at 9 bases. The J segment lost 4 bases and the V segment lost 3 bases, leaving 6 bases of the junction unmatched. The CDR3 loop spans 15 amino acids. CDR1 GTSNPN and CDR2 SVGIG come from the germline V gene (reference sequence). CDR3 in DNA: TGTGCCTGGAGGAGGAACAGGGGGCCCACCGGGGAGCTGTTTTTT. Protein sequence: CAWRRNRGPTGELFF.

The V and J genes are TRBV18 and TRBJ2-1; possible D gene TRBD1, 5 bases. The CDR3 has 14 residues. The V gene lost 2 bases and the J gene lost 10 bases, with 15 bases spanning the gap. Germline V gene lookup returns CDR1 KGHSH and CDR2 LQKENI. CDR3 nucleotide sequence: TGTGCCAGCTCACCAGCGGACATTCCCTACGAGCAGTTCTTC. Translation: CASSPADIPYEQFF. Supplemented by reference TRBV18 and TRBJ2-1, the full variable domain reads NAGVMQNPRHLVRRRGQEARLRCSPMKGHSHVYWYRQLPEEGLKFMVYLQKENIIDESGMPKERFSAEFPKEGPSILRIQQVVRGDSAAYFCASSPADIPYEQFFGPGTRLTVL.

CDR3 sequence (DNA): TGTGCCAGTAGTACGACCTCCCCTGGACTAGCGGGCCAGCTGTTTTTT. Translated, it gives CASSTTSPGLAGQLFF. The rearrangement uses TRBV19 and TRBJ2-2; 11 nucleotides align to TRBD2. Germline loops: CDR1 LNHDA, CDR2 SQIVND (reference sequence). The CDR3 is 16 amino acids. The V gene end was trimmed by 4 bases and the J gene end by 12 bases; junction bases not matched to a gene: 13.

The chain recombines TRBV28 with TRBJ2-7; 13 bases align to TRBD2. The CDR3 has 16 residues. The germline gives CDR1 MDHEN, CDR2 SYDVKM. Trimming removed 2 bases from V and 4 bases from J; junction bases left unmatched: 5. The CDR3 loop is CASSLRLAGGEYEQYF. The CDR3 DNA reads as TGTGCCAGCAGTTTAAGACTAGCGGGAGGAGAATACGAGCAGTACTTC.

This rearrangement joins TRBV29-1 to TRBJ2-5; TRBD2 matches at 9 bases. Trimming took 1 base from V and 2 from J; bases not matched to a gene: 2. Germline assignment: CDR1 SQVTM and CDR2 ANQGSEA. This CDR3 has 14 residues. The CDR3 sequence is CSVEVLAGQETQYF. The CDR3 nucleotides are TGCAGCGTTGAAGTGCTAGCGGGGCAAGAGACCCAGTACTTC. Full variable domain (rest looked up from reference TRBV29-1 and TRBJ2-5): SAVISQKPSRDICQRGTSLTIQCQVDSQVTMMFWYRQQPGQSLTLIATANQGSEATYESGFVIDKFPISRPNLTFSTLTVSNMSPEDSSIYLCSVEVLAGQETQYFGPGTRLLVL.

The V and J genes are TRBV5-1 and TRBJ1-5; possibly TRBD1 for D (5 bases). Germline CDR1 SGHRS, CDR2 YFSETQ. V lost 0 bases to trimming and J lost 11 bases, with 18 bases between them. The CDR3 sequence is 15 residues long. CDR3 nucleotides: TGCGCCAGCAGCTTGGACGAGCCGTCCAGGGAGGCCCAGCATTTT. Translation: CASSLDEPSREAQHF. Based on the CDR3 plus reference TRBV5-1 and TRBJ1-5, the full variable domain is KAGVTQTPRYLIKTRGQQVTLSCSPISGHRSVSWYQQTPGQGLQFLFEYFSETQRNKGNFPGRFSGRQFSNSRSEMNVSTLELGDSALYLCASSLDEPSREAQHFGDGTRLSIL.

V and J are TRBV30 and TRBJ2-7; the D gene is possibly TRBD1 (5 bases). The CDR3 consists of 14 residues. Germline V gene data show CDR1 as GTSNPN and CDR2 as SVGIG (reference sequence). The V end was cut by 4 bases, the J end by 2 bases, with 15 bases between. The CDR3 spells CAWTRQILTYEQYF. Written as DNA, the CDR3 is TGTGCCTGGACGAGACAGATACTAACCTACGAGCAGTACTTC.

This clone was counted a few times. The chain links TRBV30 to TRBJ2-5; D is possibly TRBD1 (5 bases). Germline V gene data show CDR1 as GTSNPN and CDR2 as SVGIG (reference sequence). V was cut by 4 bases and J by 1 base, with 7 bases left in between. CDR3 length equals 12 residues. CDR3 DNA: TGTGCCTGGACAGGGTTCCAAGAGACCCAGTACTTC. Translating it yields CAWTGFQETQYF.

J is TRBJ2-2 and V is TRBV7-6, with a weak D call TRBD2 (5 bases). CDR3 length: 16 residues. Looked up from germline, CDR1 is SGHVS and CDR2 is FNYEAQ. V lost 1 base to trimming and J lost 0 bases, with 9 bases between them. The CDR3 coding sequence is TGTGCCAGCAGCTTAGGTTTGCGGGCGAACACCGGGGAGCTGTTTTTT. It translates to CASSLGLRANTGELFF.

The chain carries TRBV6-1 and TRBJ2-7; possibly TRBD2 for D (6 bases). The CDR3 has 13 amino acids. CDR1 and CDR2 from the germline V gene are MNHNS and SASEGT. The ends were cut back, 7 bases at V and 4 bases at J, with 14 bases in the middle. CDR3: CASTSGDLYEQYF. CDR3 nucleotides: TGTGCCAGCACCTCGGGGGACCTTTACGAGCAGTACTTC.

The chain couples TRBV19 to TRBJ2-7, with 15 bases fitting TRBD2. The ends lost 9 bases at V and 5 bases at J; junction bases unmatched: 5. The CDR3 is 14 residues long. Germline V gives CDR1 LNHDA, CDR2 SQIVND (reference sequence). The DNA for the CDR3 is TGTGCCAGGGCCGGACTAGCGGGAGGGCACGAGCAGTACTTC. Translated, it gives CARAGLAGGHEQYF.